This TCR beta chain was recorded in a study of T cells in localized non-small cell lung cancer. Study results and caveats: Adjacent uninvolved lung tissue had the highest T cell clonality, exceeding tumor. In adjacent lung, a median around 52 of the top 100 tumor clones were found.

Here immunoSEQ multiplex PCR was the method, and the copy in TCRdb shows in-frame clones only, minus some. This sample has tens of thousands of clones, with around 80% found just once. The CDR3 totals 15 residues. Looked up from germline, CDR1 is MNHEY and CDR2 is SVGAGI. V was clipped by 0 bases and J by 3 bases, with 12 bases between them. Comment on this clone: Its specificity is unknown.

The sample was peripheral blood, taken before any cancer treatment. This clonotype was sampled from a male donor at least 60 years old with stage III squamous cell lung carcinoma. The chain is built from TRBV6-5 and TRBJ2-7; maybe TRBD1 (5 bases). The CDR3 sequence is CASSYSATARYEQYF. The DNA for the CDR3 is TGTGCCAGCAGTTACTCTGCGACAGCCCGCTACGAGCAGTACTTC.